This entry lists 8 T cell receptor beta chains sequenced from one sample in a study of blood T cell repertoires in COVID-19 (TCRdb year 2020). The library relied on the immunoSEQ multiplex PCR assay. TCRdb stores this immuneACCESS table with in-frame sequences only. Part of the clones is absent; in the studies checked, under half of the shortfall reflects unresolved V genes, and no reason is known for the rest. Recorded for this sample are about 69,000 clones; 85% of them occurred a single time. The ten largest clonotypes hold 2.5% to 3% of the sample. Input material: peripheral blood. The receptors originated from a man older than 75 with acute or convalescent COVID-19.

V gene TRBV11-2 combines with J gene TRBJ1-1; no clear D. Germline V CDR1 and CDR2: SGHAT, FQNNGV. The CDR3 length is 15 residues. Between the trimmed V and J ends, which lost 5 bases and 1 base, there was a span of 14 bases. CDR3 DNA: TGTGCCAGCAGCGAAAGACGGGGAGCGAACACTGAAGCTTTCTTT. Its protein product is CASSERRGANTEAFF.

This chain uses TRBV19 with TRBJ2-5, with a weak D call TRBD2 (8 bases). V shed 6 bases and J shed 2 bases, with 16 bases lying between them. This CDR3 is built from 15 residues. Germline CDR1 reads LNHDA; CDR2 reads SQIVND (reference sequence). The CDR3 DNA reads TGTGCCAGTAGGGACAGGCGGGAGGCTCAAGAGACCCAGTACTTC. It encodes CASRDRREAQETQYF. The variable domain in full, completed from reference TRBV19 and TRBJ2-5, reads DGGITQSPKYLFRKEGQNVTLSCEQNLNHDAMYWYRQDPGQGLRLIYYSQIVNDFQKGDIAEGYSVSREKKESFPLTVTSAQKNPTAFYLCASRDRREAQETQYFGPGTRLLVL.

V and J are TRBV27 and TRBJ2-5; 10 positions agree with TRBD2. The germline gives CDR1 MNHEY, CDR2 SMNVEV (reference sequence). CDR3 size: 15 residues. Trimming cost V 4 bases and J 6 bases; bases outside gene matches: 8. This CDR3 reads CASSSASGSTKTQYF. CDR3 DNA: TGTGCCAGCAGTTCCGCTAGCGGGAGTACGAAGACCCAGTACTTC.

The rearrangement joins TRBV6-5 to TRBJ2-7, with 10 bases identical to TRBD1. J was trimmed by 5 bases and V by 6 bases; bases with no gene match: 10. Germline CDR1 and CDR2: MNHEY and SVGAGI. The CDR3 spans 15 residues. The CDR3 nucleotides are TGTGCCAGCAGCCGGAACCGGGACAGGGGTAACGAGCAGTACTTC. The encoded protein is CASSRNRDRGNEQYF.

For the CDR3, the DNA is TGTGCCAGCAGTTCCCCAACAGGACTAGCGGGAGTGTCGGATACGCAGTATTTT. Protein: CASSSPTGLAGVSDTQYF. The chain has TRBV6-2 or TRBV6-3 and TRBJ2-3, with 13 bases fitting TRBD2. Germline V gives CDR1 MNHEY, CDR2 SVGEGT. The CDR3 length is 18 residues. V gave up 4 bases and J gave up 6 bases; unmatched junction bases: 13.

The chain couples TRBV27 to TRBJ1-2; no firm D call. This CDR3 comprises 13 residues. V dropped 6 bases and J dropped 6 bases, with 14 bases sitting between them. Germline loops: CDR1 MNHEY, CDR2 SMNVEV (reference sequence). The CDR3 sequence: CASRPLGENGYTF. CDR3 coding DNA: TGTGCCAGCAGGCCACTGGGAGAGAATGGCTACACCTTC.

The J gene is TRBJ2-1, the V gene TRBV7-2; no reliable D call. Trimming took off 6 bases at V and 6 bases at J, with 12 bases between the two ends. This CDR3 has 13 residues. Germline lookup yields CDR1 SGHTA and CDR2 FQGNSA. DNA of the CDR3: TGTGCCAGCAGTTCCGAGCGAACCAATGAGCAGTTCTTC. Translated: CASSSERTNEQFF.

This clone has just a few counts. The chain joins TRBV14 to TRBJ1-6, with 7 bases that match TRBD1. The length of the CDR3 is 17 residues. Germline V gene data show CDR1 as SGHDN and CDR2 as FVKESK. V shed 4 bases and J 7 bases; nucleotides not matched to a gene: 13. CDR3: CASSLFMTGSINSPLHF. The CDR3 DNA reads TGTGCCAGCAGCCTATTCATGACAGGGAGCATAAATTCACCCCTCCACTTT. Based on the CDR3 plus reference TRBV14 and TRBJ1-6, the full variable domain is EAGVTQFPSHSVIEKGQTVTLRCDPISGHDNLYWYRRVMGKEIKFLLHFVKESKQDESGMPNNRFLAERTGGTYSTLKVQPAELEDSGVYFCASSLFMTGSINSPLHFGNGTRLTVT.